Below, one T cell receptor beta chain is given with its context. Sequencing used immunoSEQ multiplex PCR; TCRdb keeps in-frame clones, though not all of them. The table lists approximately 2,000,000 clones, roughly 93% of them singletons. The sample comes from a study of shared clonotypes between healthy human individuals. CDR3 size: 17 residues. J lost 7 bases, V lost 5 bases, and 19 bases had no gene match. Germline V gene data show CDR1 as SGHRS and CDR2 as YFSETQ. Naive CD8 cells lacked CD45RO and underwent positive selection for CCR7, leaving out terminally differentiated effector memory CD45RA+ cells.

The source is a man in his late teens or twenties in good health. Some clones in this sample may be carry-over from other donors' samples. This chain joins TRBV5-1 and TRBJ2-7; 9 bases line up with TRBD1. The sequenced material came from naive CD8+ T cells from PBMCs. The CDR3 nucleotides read TGCGCCAGCAGGCCCCTCGGGACAGGGCTTTTAATGGGGGAGCAGTACTTC. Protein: CASRPLGTGLLMGEQYF.